What follows is one T cell receptor (beta chain) and its context. The data are from a study of cytomegalovirus exposure and HLA in healthy donors. Whole-study context: Early released data had about 80 million unique TCRs, all coming from HLA-typed donors.

CDR1 and CDR2 (germline): ENHRY, SYGVKD. The CDR3 is made up of 14 amino acids. The V and J ends lost 10 bases and 9 bases respectively, with 22 bases between them. This PCR relied on a set of 60 Vbeta primers and 13 Jbeta primers. Sequencing was performed with immunoSEQ multiplex PCR; in TCRdb, only in-frame clones are kept and a portion is missing. The profile shows about 95,000 clones, around 81% of them singletons. The specimen was PBMCs. The genes are TRBV10-3 and TRBJ2-1; perhaps TRBD2 as D (6 bases). The clonotype was recovered from a woman between 65 and 79 years old in good health and CMV-seropositive. CDR3 amino acids: CATEPGLGSVEQFF. CDR3 sequence (DNA): TGTGCCACCGAACCGGGACTCGGGTCGGTTGAGCAGTTCTTC.